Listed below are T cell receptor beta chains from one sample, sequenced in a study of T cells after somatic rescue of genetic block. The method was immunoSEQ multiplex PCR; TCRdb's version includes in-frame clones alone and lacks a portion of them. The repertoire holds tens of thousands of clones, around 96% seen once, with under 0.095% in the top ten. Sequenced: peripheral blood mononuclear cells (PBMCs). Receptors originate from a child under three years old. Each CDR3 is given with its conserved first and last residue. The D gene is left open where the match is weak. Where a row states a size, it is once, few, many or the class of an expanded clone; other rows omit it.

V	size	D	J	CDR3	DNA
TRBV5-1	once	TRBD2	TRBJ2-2	CASSWGGLNTGELFF	TGCGCCAGCAGCTGGGGGGGACTTAATACCGGGGAGCTGTTTTTT
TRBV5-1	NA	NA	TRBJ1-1	CASSLLSSGENTEAFF	TGCGCCAGCAGCTTGCTGTCATCGGGGGAGAACACTGAAGCTTTCTTT
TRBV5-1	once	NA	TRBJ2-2	CASSLAPNPNTGELFF	TGCGCCAGCAGCTTGGCCCCGAACCCGAACACCGGGGAGCTGTTTTTT
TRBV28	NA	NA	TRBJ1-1	CASSYRATEAFF	TGTGCCAGCAGTTATAGGGCAACTGAAGCTTTCTTT
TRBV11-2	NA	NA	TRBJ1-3	CASSTGQGNTIYF	TGTGCCAGCAGCACCGGACAGGGAAACACCATATATTTT
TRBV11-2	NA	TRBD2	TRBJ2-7	CASSPLAGGTYEQYF	TGTGCCAGCAGCCCTTTAGCGGGAGGCACCTACGAGCAGTACTTC
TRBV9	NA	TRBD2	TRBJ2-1	CASSVISGTYNEQFF	TGTGCCAGCAGCGTAATTAGCGGGACTTACAATGAGCAGTTCTTC
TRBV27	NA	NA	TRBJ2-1	CASSLQADNEQFF	TGTGCCAGCAGTTTACAAGCAGACAATGAGCAGTTCTTC
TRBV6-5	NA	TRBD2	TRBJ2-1	CASRGGSRPYNEQFF	TGTGCCAGCAGAGGCGGGAGTCGTCCCTACAATGAGCAGTTCTTC
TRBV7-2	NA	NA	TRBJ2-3	CASSFTRTDTQYF	TGTGCCAGCAGCTTTACTAGGACAGATACGCAGTATTTT
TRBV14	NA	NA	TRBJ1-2	CASSRQGYGYTF	TGTGCCAGCAGCCGTCAGGGGTATGGCTACACCTTC
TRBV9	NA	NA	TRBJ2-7	CASSPQTILGTEQYF	TGTGCCAGCAGCCCCCAGACTATTCTGGGTACCGAGCAGTACTTC
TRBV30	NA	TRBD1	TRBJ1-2	CAWRGRDRAPNYGYTF	TGTGCCTGGAGGGGTCGGGACAGGGCCCCTAACTATGGCTACACCTTC
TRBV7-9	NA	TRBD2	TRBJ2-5	CASSPGLAEARETQYF	TGTGCCAGCAGCCCAGGACTAGCGGAAGCCCGGGAGACCCAGTACTTC
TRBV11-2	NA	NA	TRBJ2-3	CASSFRGGRDTQYF	TGTGCCAGCAGCTTTAGAGGAGGCAGAGATACGCAGTATTTT
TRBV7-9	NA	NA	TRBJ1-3	CASSWGAGNTIYF	TGTGCCAGCAGCTGGGGGGCTGGAAACACCATATATTTT
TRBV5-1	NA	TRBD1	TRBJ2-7	CASSGSLDRVYF	TGCGCCAGCAGCGGATCCTTGGACAGGGTGTACTTC
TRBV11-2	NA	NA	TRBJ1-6	CASSFRGSYNSPLHF	TGTGCCAGCAGCTTTAGGGGCTCCTATAATTCACCCCTCCACTTT
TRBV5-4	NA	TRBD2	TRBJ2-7	CASSSREGYEQYF	TGTGCCAGCAGCTCGAGGGAGGGCTACGAGCAGTACTTC
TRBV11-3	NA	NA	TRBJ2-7	CASSFRETPSYEQYF	TGTGCCAGCAGCTTCAGAGAGACCCCCTCCTACGAGCAGTACTTC
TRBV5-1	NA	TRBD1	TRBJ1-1	CASSLTGTGGRTEAFF	TGCGCCAGCAGCTTGACCGGGACAGGGGGTAGGACTGAAGCTTTCTTT
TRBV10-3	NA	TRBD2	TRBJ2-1	CAITGEGNNEQFF	TGTGCCATCACGGGGGAGGGAAACAATGAGCAGTTCTTC
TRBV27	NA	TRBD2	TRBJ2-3	CASSLLAGEDTQYF	TGTGCCAGCAGTTTACTAGCGGGAGAAGATACGCAGTATTTT
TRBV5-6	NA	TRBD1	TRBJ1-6	CASSMTGTGYNSPLHF	TGTGCCAGCAGCATGACCGGGACAGGGTATAATTCACCCCTCCACTTT
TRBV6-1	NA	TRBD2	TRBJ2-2	CASRELAGGDTGELFF	TGTGCCAGCAGGGAATTAGCGGGAGGAGACACCGGGGAGCTGTTTTTT
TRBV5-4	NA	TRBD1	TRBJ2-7	CASSRDRVHEQYF	TGTGCCAGCAGCCGGGACAGGGTACACGAGCAGTACTTC
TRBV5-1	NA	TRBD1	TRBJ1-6	CASSSGDRNSPLHF	TGCGCCAGCAGCTCGGGGGACAGGAATTCACCCCTCCACTTT
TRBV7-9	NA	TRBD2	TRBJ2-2	CASSSGRANTGELFF	TGTGCCAGCAGCTCCGGGAGGGCGAACACCGGGGAGCTGTTTTTT
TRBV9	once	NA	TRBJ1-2	CASSVATGRYGYTF	TGTGCCAGCAGCGTAGCGACAGGACGCTATGGCTACACCTTC
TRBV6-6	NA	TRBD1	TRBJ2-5	CASSWTGETQYF	TGTGCCAGCAGTTGGACAGGGGAGACCCAGTACTTC
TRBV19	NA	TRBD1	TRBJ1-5	CASSMDRGNQPQHF	TGTGCCAGTAGTATGGACAGGGGCAATCAGCCCCAGCATTTT
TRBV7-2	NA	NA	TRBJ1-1	CASSLSSGNEAFF	TGTGCCAGCAGCTTATCGTCAGGGAACGAAGCTTTCTTT
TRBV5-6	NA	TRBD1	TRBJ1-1	CASSSYRGGMNTEAFF	TGTGCCAGCAGCTCCTACAGGGGTGGGATGAACACTGAAGCTTTCTTT
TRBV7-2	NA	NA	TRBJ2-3	CASSEGGPYTDTQYF	TGTGCCAGCAGCGAGGGGGGGCCCTACACAGATACGCAGTATTTT